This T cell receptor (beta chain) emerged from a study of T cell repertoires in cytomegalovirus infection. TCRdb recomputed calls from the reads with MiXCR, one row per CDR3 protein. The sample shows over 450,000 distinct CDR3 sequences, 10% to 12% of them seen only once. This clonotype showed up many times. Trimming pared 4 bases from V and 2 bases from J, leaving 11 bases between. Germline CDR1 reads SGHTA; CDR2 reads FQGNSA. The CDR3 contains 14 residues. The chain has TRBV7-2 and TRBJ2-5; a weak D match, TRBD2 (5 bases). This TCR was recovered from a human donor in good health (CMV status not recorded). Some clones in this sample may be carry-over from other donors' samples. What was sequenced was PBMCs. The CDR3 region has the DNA TGTGCCAGCAGCTCCTCCGAGGGTCAAGAGACCCAGTACTTC. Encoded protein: CASSSSEGQETQYF. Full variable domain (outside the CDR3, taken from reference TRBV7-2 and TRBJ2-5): GAGVSQSPSNKVTEKGKDVELRCDPISGHTALYWYRQSLGQGLEFLIYFQGNSAPDKSGLPSDRFSAERTGGSVSTLTIQRTQQEDSAVYLCASSSSEGQETQYFGPGTRLLVL.